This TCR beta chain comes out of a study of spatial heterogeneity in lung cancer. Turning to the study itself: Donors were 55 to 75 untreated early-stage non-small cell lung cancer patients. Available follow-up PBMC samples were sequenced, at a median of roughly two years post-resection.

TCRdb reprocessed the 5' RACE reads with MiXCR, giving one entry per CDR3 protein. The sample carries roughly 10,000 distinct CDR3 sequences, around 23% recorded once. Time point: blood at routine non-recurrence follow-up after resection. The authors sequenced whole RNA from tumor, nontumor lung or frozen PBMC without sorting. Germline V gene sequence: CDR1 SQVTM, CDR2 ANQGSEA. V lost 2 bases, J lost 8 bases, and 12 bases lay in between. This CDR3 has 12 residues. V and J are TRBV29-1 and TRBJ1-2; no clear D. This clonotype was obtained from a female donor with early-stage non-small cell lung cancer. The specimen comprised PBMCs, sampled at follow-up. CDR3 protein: CSVERGDLGYTF. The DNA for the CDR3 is TGCAGCGTTGAACGGGGTGACTTGGGCTACACCTTC.